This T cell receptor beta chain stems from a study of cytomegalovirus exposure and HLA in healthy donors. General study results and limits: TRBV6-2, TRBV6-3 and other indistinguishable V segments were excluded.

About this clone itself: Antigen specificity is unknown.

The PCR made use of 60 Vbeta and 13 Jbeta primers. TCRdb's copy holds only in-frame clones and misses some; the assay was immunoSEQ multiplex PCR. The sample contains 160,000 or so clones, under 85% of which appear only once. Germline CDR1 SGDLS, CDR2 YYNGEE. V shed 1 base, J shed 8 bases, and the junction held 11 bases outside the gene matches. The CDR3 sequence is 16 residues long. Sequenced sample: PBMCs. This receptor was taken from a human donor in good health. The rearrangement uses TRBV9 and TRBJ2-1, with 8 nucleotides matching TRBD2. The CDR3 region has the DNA TGTGCCAGCAGCGTAATTGCAGCGGGGGTTGTGGATGAGCAGTTCTTC. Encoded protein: CASSVIAAGVVDEQFF.